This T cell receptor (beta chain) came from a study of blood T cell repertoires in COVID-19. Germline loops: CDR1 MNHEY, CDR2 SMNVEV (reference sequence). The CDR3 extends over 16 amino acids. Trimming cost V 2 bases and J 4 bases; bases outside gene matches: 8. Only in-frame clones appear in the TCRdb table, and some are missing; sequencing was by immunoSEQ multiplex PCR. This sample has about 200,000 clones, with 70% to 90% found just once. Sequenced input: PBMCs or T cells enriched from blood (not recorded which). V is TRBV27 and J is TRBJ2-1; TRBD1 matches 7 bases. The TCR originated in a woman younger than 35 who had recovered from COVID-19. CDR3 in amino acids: CASSLIWDSQYNEQFF. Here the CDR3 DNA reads TGTGCCAGCAGTTTAATATGGGACAGTCAGTACAATGAGCAGTTCTTC.